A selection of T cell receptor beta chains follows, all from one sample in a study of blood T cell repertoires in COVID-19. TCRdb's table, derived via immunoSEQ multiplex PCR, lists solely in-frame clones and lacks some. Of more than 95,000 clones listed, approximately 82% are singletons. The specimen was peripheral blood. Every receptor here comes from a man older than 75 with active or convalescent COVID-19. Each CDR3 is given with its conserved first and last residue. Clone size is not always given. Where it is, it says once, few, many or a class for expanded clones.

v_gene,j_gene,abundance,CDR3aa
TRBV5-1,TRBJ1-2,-,CASSLDRGYGYTF
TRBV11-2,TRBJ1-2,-,CASSPQTGNYTF
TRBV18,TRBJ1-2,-,CASSPERGGNGYTF
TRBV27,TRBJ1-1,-,CASSPSPGRAKNTEAFF
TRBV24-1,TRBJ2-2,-,CATSSPPGDRGSGGELFF
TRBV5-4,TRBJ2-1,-,CASSLGLGAYNEQFF
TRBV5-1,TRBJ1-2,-,CASSTGGVGGYGYTF
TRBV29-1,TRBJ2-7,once,CSAGGLAGYEQYF
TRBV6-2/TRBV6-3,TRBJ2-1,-,CASSYGEVSYNEQFF
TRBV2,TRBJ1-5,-,CASSEQGAGNQPQHF
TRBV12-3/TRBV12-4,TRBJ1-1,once,CASSLGGRAFF
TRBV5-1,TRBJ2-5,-,CASSSAPGAIQETQYF
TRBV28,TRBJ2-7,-,CASTPVGQGAGEQYF
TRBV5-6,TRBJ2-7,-,CASSFEDSYEQYF
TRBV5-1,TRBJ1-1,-,CASSHRDMNTEAFF
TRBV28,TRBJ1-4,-,CASREQGNEKLFF
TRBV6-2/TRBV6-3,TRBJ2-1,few,CASSYSPPSGLYNEQFF
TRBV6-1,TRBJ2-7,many,CASSRAELRVQQYF
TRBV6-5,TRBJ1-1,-,CASSTGGLPEAFF
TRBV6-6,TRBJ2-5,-,CASRGLAGGETQYF
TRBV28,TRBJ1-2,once,CASSSGQGAAQTYGYTF
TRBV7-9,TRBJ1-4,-,CASRTDRDLGEKLFF
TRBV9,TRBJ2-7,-,CASSAFQGDAYEQYF
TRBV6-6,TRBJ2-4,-,CASSYLKGVDKNIQYF
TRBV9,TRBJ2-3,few,CASSGRLAGAMDTQYF
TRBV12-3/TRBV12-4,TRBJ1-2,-,CASSLYSNYGYTF
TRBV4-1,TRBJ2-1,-,CASSMQRAGYNEQFF
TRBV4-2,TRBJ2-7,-,CASSEDRTSSYEQYF
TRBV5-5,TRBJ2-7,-,CASSFRGPEQYF
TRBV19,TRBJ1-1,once,CAARTGAGMNTEAFF